Following are 15 T cell receptor beta chains from one sample sequenced in a study of post-analysis software for immune sequencing data. Study-level points and caveats: The five TRBV segments detected at higher frequency in patients than in controls included TRBV5-6, TRBV5-1 and TRBV20-1.

Their cognate antigens are unknown. Unique molecular identifiers were present in the TCR beta cDNA libraries. Each CDR3 protein is one row after TCRdb ran MiXCR on the PCR reads. The profile covers 430,000 or so distinct CDR3 sequences, with approximately 37% appearing a single time and approximately 7.7% taken by the ten largest. The material sequenced was blood. The source of these receptors is a girl aged 2 to 9 with multiple sclerosis.

V gene TRBV9 combines with J gene TRBJ2-6, with 7 bases lining up with TRBD2. The germline V gene has CDR1 SGDLS and CDR2 YYNGEE. The CDR3 length is 18 residues. V gave up 2 bases and J gave up 4 bases; unmatched junction bases: 12. The CDR3 DNA reads TGTGCCAGCAGCGTCCGTTCAACGGGGGGATCCGGGGCCAACGTCCTGACTTTC. It specifies CASSVRSTGGSGANVLTF.

The chain recombines TRBV9 with TRBJ2-1; TRBD1 might be the D (5 bases). V lost 0 bases, J lost 6 bases, and 13 bases lay in between. CDR3 length equals 15 residues. In germline, CDR1 is SGDLS, CDR2 YYNGEE. CDR3 loop: CASSVEGYPCNEQFF. Written as DNA, the CDR3 is TGTGCCAGCAGCGTAGAGGGGTACCCCTGCAATGAGCAGTTCTTC.

Details on this clonotype: The junction does not match germline at one end; this may be a read error. This chain connects TRBV12-3 or TRBV12-4 to TRBJ2-3; D is uncertain. The CDR3 is 17 amino acids. This chain's CDR3 is CASSPYGPTPFTDAQYF. CDR3 DNA sequence: TGTGCCAGCAGTCCATACGGGCCTACACCTTTCACAGATGCGCAGTATTTT.

V and J are TRBV7-8 and TRBJ2-1; D uncertain. The CDR3 runs 15 residues. Germline assignment: CDR1 SGHVS and CDR2 FQNEAQ. V shed 2 bases and J shed 8 bases, with 16 bases lying between them. DNA of the CDR3: TGTGCCAGCAGCTTATCCCGAACTCTTGGCGATGAGCAGTTCTTC. Translation: CASSLSRTLGDEQFF. The full variable domain, with the rest looked up from reference TRBV7-8 and TRBJ2-1, is GAGVSQSPRYKVAKRGQDVALRCDPISGHVSLFWYQQALGQGPEFLTYFQNEAQLDKSGLPSDRFFAERPEGSVSTLKIQRTQQEDSAVYLCASSLSRTLGDEQFFGPGTRLTVL.

This clonotype was detected a few times. The J gene is TRBJ2-5, the V gene TRBV6-5; 7 nucleotides line up with TRBD1. Trimming removed 2 bases from V and 1 base from J; junction bases left unmatched: 4. The CDR3 extends over 15 amino acids. Germline-derived CDR1 and CDR2 are MNHEY and SVGAGI. The CDR3 sequence is CASSYGTGVQETQYF. CDR3 nucleotides: TGTGCCAGCAGTTACGGAACAGGGGTCCAAGAGACCCAGTACTTC.

The chain employs TRBV7-2 and TRBJ1-5; TRBD1 might be the D (6 bases). V was trimmed by 1 base and J by 7 bases, leaving 14 bases between them. This CDR3 region has 15 residues. Germline V gene sequence: CDR1 SGHTA, CDR2 FQGNSA. This CDR3 is CASSLEGTGNQPQHF. Written as DNA, the CDR3 is TGTGCCAGCAGCTTAGAAGGAACAGGGAACCAGCCCCAGCATTTT.

This chain uses TRBV20-1 with TRBJ2-3, with TRBD1 matching 7 bases. Per germline, CDR1 DFQATT and CDR2 SNEGSKA (reference sequence). This CDR3 is 15 amino acids long. Germline trimming cut 2 bases from V and 2 bases from J; bases unmatched to any gene: 7. DNA for the CDR3: TGCAGTGCTAGAAGGACAGGACTCGTCACAGATACGCAGTATTTT. Translated: CSARRTGLVTDTQYF.

The chain couples TRBV28 to TRBJ1-5; 9 bases map to TRBD1. The ends lost 7 bases at V and 1 base at J; junction bases unmatched: 11. This CDR3 region has 17 residues. The germline CDR1 and CDR2 sequences are MDHEN and SYDVKM. In nucleotides, the CDR3 is TGTGCCAGCAAGAAGACCGGGACAGGGAAAAGCAATCAGCCCCAGCATTTT. Protein product: CASKKTGTGKSNQPQHF.

This clonotype has a handful of counts. The chain uses TRBV11-2 and TRBJ2-3; D is uncertain. The germline V and J ends were trimmed by 1 base and 0 bases, with 11 bases remaining between them. The CDR3 runs 16 residues. The germline CDR1 and CDR2 sequences are SGHAT and FQNNGV. CDR3 DNA: TGTGCCAGCAGCTTAGTTTCGGTTCCTAGCACAGATACGCAGTATTTT. Protein: CASSLVSVPSTDTQYF.

This clonotype was found a few times. CDR3 DNA: TGCAGTGCTAGAGATCGCAGGGACAGCCAAGAGACCCAGTACTTC. Translated, it gives CSARDRRDSQETQYF. The V call is TRBV20-1, the J call TRBJ2-5; 7 bases are shared with TRBD1. The V segment lost 0 bases and the J segment 1 base; nucleotides outside the gene matches: 5. CDR3 length equals 15 residues. The germline V gene encodes CDR1 DFQATT and CDR2 SNEGSKA (reference sequence).

The chain combines TRBV4-1 with TRBJ2-1, with a tentative D call TRBD1 (6 bases). CDR3 size: 16 residues. Germline CDR1 MGHRA, CDR2 YSYEKL. Trimming removed 0 bases at V and 6 bases at J, with 15 bases between. The CDR3 DNA sequence: TGCGCCAGCAGCCAAGAACAGGGTAGGACGGGCAATGAGCAGTTCTTC. It yields the protein CASSQEQGRTGNEQFF.

This clonotype came up once. This chain links TRBV20-1 with TRBJ2-1; unclear D gene. CDR3 length: 11 amino acids. The ends were cut back, 5 bases at V and 6 bases at J, with 8 bases in the middle. Germline V gene lookup returns CDR1 DFQATT and CDR2 SNEGSKA (reference sequence). The CDR3 DNA reads as TGCAGTGCTGCGATTTTCAATGAGCAGTTCTTC. It is translated as CSAAIFNEQFF.

In this sample, this clonotype turned up a few times. The V call is TRBV7-8, the J call TRBJ2-7; unclear D gene. The V gene lost 1 base and the J gene lost 4 bases, with 14 bases spanning the gap. CDR1 SGHVS and CDR2 FQNEAQ come from the germline V gene. This CDR3 has 15 residues. Written as DNA, the CDR3 is TGTGCCAGCAGCTTAGGTAACTTCCTTTCTTACGAGCAGTACTTC. Amino acids: CASSLGNFLSYEQYF.

J is TRBJ2-1 and V is TRBV10-3; D gene ambiguous. This CDR3 has 20 amino acids. CDR1 and CDR2 (germline): ENHRY, SYGVKD. Trimming removed 0 bases at V and 7 bases at J, with 28 bases between. In DNA, the CDR3 is TGTGCCATCAGTGAGTCGGTAATTCTGTCTTGGCGTAAGGGTTCGAATGAGCAGTTCTTC. Amino acids: CAISESVILSWRKGSNEQFF.

This clonotype was recorded many times. The rearrangement uses TRBV9 and TRBJ2-1; a possible D gene is TRBD2 (5 bases). V dropped 2 bases and J dropped 0 bases, with 6 bases sitting between them. The CDR3 is made up of 14 amino acids. Germline CDR1 is SGDLS and CDR2 is YYNGEE. The CDR3 nucleotides read TGTGCCAGCAGCGTCACTAGCTCCTACAATGAGCAGTTCTTC. Encoded protein: CASSVTSSYNEQFF.